A selection of T cell receptor beta chains follows, all from one sample in a study of beta chain features in type 1 diabetes. Produced via immunoSEQ multiplex PCR; TCRdb's table is partial and in-frame only. The table records around 710,000 clones, 9.5% to 15% of them present only once. Sequences were obtained from naive CD4+ T cells from blood. These receptors were collected from a man aged 30 to 45 with type 1 diabetes. CDR3s include the opening cysteine and the closing phenylalanine or tryptophan. D genes are given only for firm matches. A clone size is listed for some rows: how often the clone was seen (once, few, many), or a class if it is expanded.

v_call	cdr3_length	d_call	j_call	clone_size	cdr3_nt	cdr3_aa
TRBV9	20	TRBD2	TRBJ2-1	.	TGTGCCAGCAGCGTAGGTCCAGGGACTAGCGGGGCCAACTCCTACAATGAGCAGTTCTTC	CASSVGPGTSGANSYNEQFF
TRBV7-8	15	.	TRBJ2-7	few	TGTGCCAGCAGCCCAGCCCCCACGGATACCTACGAGCAGTACTTC	CASSPAPTDTYEQYF
TRBV19	14	.	TRBJ1-2	.	TGTGCCAGTAGTACCCCTTCGACGGGCTATGGCTACACCTTC	CASSTPSTGYGYTF
TRBV29-1	15	.	TRBJ1-2	.	TGCAGCTTCTATTCGGGGGACGGAGCTAACTATGGCTACACCTTC	CSFYSGDGANYGYTF
TRBV2	14	TRBD1	TRBJ1-2	.	TGTGCCAGCAGTCCCAGGGGGGCGGACTATGGCTACACCTTC	CASSPRGADYGYTF
TRBV9	15	TRBD1	TRBJ1-4	few	TGTGCCAGCAGCGTCGGGACAGGGGAATCGGAAAAACTGTTTTTT	CASSVGTGESEKLFF
TRBV29-1	12	.	TRBJ2-1	.	TGCAGCGTTGATTACAGTAGTAATGAGCAGTTCTTC	CSVDYSSNEQFF
TRBV27	15	TRBD1	TRBJ2-1	.	TGTGCCAGCAGTTTTCAGGGGGCCCCCTACAATGAGCAGTTCTTC	CASSFQGAPYNEQFF
TRBV9	15	TRBD2	TRBJ2-3	few	TGTGCCAGCAGCGTAGAGGCTAGCGGGGGAACTACGCAGTATTTT	CASSVEASGGTTQYF
TRBV5-4	12	.	TRBJ1-3	few	TGTGCCAGCAGCTTGGATGGAAACACCATATATTTT	CASSLDGNTIYF
TRBV13	12	.	TRBJ2-7	.	TGTGCCAGCAGCCCCACCTGGGGCGAGCAGTACTTC	CASSPTWGEQYF
TRBV7-2	15	TRBD2	TRBJ2-5	few	TGTGCCAGCAGCTCAGGGACTAGCGGACAAGAGACCCAGTACTTC	CASSSGTSGQETQYF
TRBV18	17	.	TRBJ2-3	few	TGTGCCAGCTCACCTCCCCTCCTGGGGGCCCGCACAGATACGCAGTATTTT	CASSPPLLGARTDTQYF
TRBV5-1	15	.	TRBJ1-5	.	TGCGCCAGCAGCTTGGCCGGGCAGGGAGGCCAGCCCCAGCATTTT	CASSLAGQGGQPQHF
TRBV4-3	12	TRBD1	TRBJ1-6	.	TGCGCCAGCAGGGACAGGGGAGTAGTCCTCCACTTT	CASRDRGVVLHF
TRBV5-6	14	.	TRBJ1-5	.	TGTGCCAGCAGCAGGGTGGCGGTGAATCAGCCCCAGCATTTT	CASSRVAVNQPQHF
TRBV5-1	12	.	TRBJ2-1	.	TGCGCCAGCAGCCCTGTTAGCAATGAGCAGTTCTTC	CASSPVSNEQFF
TRBV7-2	18	.	TRBJ2-6	few	TGTGCCAGCAGCCCCCGGGGCGAGAGGGTGTCCGGGGCCAACGTCCTGACTTTC	CASSPRGERVSGANVLTF
TRBV9	13	.	TRBJ2-5	.	TGTGCCAGCAGCACCGGACAGCAAGAGACCCAGTACTTC	CASSTGQQETQYF
TRBV30	14	TRBD1	TRBJ2-7	.	TGTGCCTGGAACAGGGGCTGGGAGTCCTACGAGCAGTACTTC	CAWNRGWESYEQYF
TRBV5-1	14	.	TRBJ1-1	few	TGCGCCAGCAGCTCGGGTCCAGGGGACACTGAAGCTTTCTTT	CASSSGPGDTEAFF
TRBV7-9	14	TRBD1	TRBJ2-7	.	TGTGCCAGCAGCCTAAGAGGGGGCAGCTACGAGCAGTACTTC	CASSLRGGSYEQYF
TRBV7-2	14	.	TRBJ1-2	.	TGTGCCAGCAGCTTAGGGACAGCGGACTATGGCTACACCTTC	CASSLGTADYGYTF
TRBV11-3	15	.	TRBJ2-1	few	TGTGCCAGCAGCTTAGTGTCCGGATTGGACAATGAGCAGTTCTTC	CASSLVSGLDNEQFF
TRBV2	14	.	TRBJ1-3	.	TGTGCCAGCAGTGTGGAACTCTCTGGAAACACCATATATTTT	CASSVELSGNTIYF
TRBV29-1	14	TRBD1	TRBJ1-2	few	TGCAGCGTTACTACCGACAGGGCGCGCTATGGCTACACCTTC	CSVTTDRARYGYTF
TRBV21-1	17	.	TRBJ1-6	.	TGTGCCAGCAGCAAAGCGAACCGGGACCCCTTTAATTCACCCCTCCACTTT	CASSKANRDPFNSPLHF
TRBV10-3	17	.	TRBJ1-2	.	TGTGCCATCTCGCTTTGGCCGCCTCAGTCAAACCCCTATGGCTACACCTTC	CAISLWPPQSNPYGYTF
TRBV29-1	13	.	TRBJ2-3	.	TGCAGCGTTGAGCGTGGAGGGGCAGATACGCAGTATTTT	CSVERGGADTQYF
TRBV7-9	14	.	TRBJ1-3	.	TGTGCCAGCAGCTTAGGGGGGTCTGGAAACACCATATATTTT	CASSLGGSGNTIYF
TRBV7-2	15	.	TRBJ1-5	few	TGTGCCAGCAGCTTAGATCTAGGGGAATACCAGCCCCAGCATTTT	CASSLDLGEYQPQHF
TRBV18	14	.	TRBJ2-3	.	TGTGCCAGCTCACCCACCTTTAATTCGGATACGCAGTATTTT	CASSPTFNSDTQYF
TRBV5-1	14	TRBD1	TRBJ2-7	few	TGCGCCACCTCTATCGGTGACAGGGCCTACGAGCAGTACTTC	CATSIGDRAYEQYF
TRBV19	11	.	TRBJ2-2	.	TGTGCCAGTAGTATAGCCGGGGAGCTGTTTTTT	CASSIAGELFF
TRBV6-5	13	TRBD1	TRBJ1-5	.	TGTGCCAGCAGCGGACAGGCGGGTCAGCCCCAGCATTTT	CASSGQAGQPQHF
TRBV28	14	.	TRBJ1-3	.	TGTGCCAGCAGTGAGCGATTCTCTGGAAACACCATATATTTT	CASSERFSGNTIYF
TRBV27	16	TRBD1	TRBJ2-7	many	TGTGCCAGCAGTTCGGAGGGACAGGGGAATAGCTACGAGCAGTACTTC	CASSSEGQGNSYEQYF
TRBV29-1	13	TRBD1	TRBJ2-7	few	TGCAGCGTCCCGGGACAGGGCCTCTACGAGCAGTACTTC	CSVPGQGLYEQYF
TRBV7-8	16	.	TRBJ2-1	few	TGTGCCAGCAGCTCTTTAAACGGGGGAGCTGACAATGAGCAGTTCTTC	CASSSLNGGADNEQFF
TRBV27	14	.	TRBJ1-5	few	TGTGCCAGCAGTTTATCTAGGAGAAGCTGGCCCCAGCATTTT	CASSLSRRSWPQHF
TRBV5-1	16	TRBD1	TRBJ2-7	.	TGCGCCAGCAGCTTGGACCCGGGACAGGGGACCTACGAGCAGTACTTC	CASSLDPGQGTYEQYF
TRBV9	21	TRBD2	TRBJ2-3	few	TGTGCCAGCAGCGTCCCAAAAAGACTAGCGGGGGGGACGTATTCCACAGATACGCAGTATTTT	CASSVPKRLAGGTYSTDTQYF
TRBV7-6	16	TRBD1	TRBJ2-7	.	TGTGCCAGCAGCCCAGGACAGGGAATAGTGTCCTACGAGCAGTACTTC	CASSPGQGIVSYEQYF
TRBV6-5	14	.	TRBJ1-4	few	TGTGCCAGCAGACCCGGGACCCGGGGAGGGAAACTGTTTTTT	CASRPGTRGGKLFF
TRBV28	12	.	TRBJ2-7	few	TGTGCCAGCAGCTCAGTAACCTACGAGCAGTACTTC	CASSSVTYEQYF
TRBV9	16	TRBD1	TRBJ2-3	.	TGTGCCAGCAGCAAGGGGGCGCGGTCCAAGCCAGATACGCAGTATTTT	CASSKGARSKPDTQYF
TRBV12-5	12	.	TRBJ1-6	few	TGTGCTAGTGGTTTGGTAAATTCACCCCTCCACTTT	CASGLVNSPLHF
TRBV2	12	.	TRBJ2-1	.	TGTGCCAGCGGCATCCTCTACAATGAGCAGTTCTTC	CASGILYNEQFF
TRBV7-8	16	TRBD1	TRBJ1-4	.	TGTGCCAGCAGCTGGAGGGACAGCTCAACTAATGAAAAACTGTTTTTT	CASSWRDSSTNEKLFF
TRBV9	12	.	TRBJ2-3	.	TGTGCCAGCAGCGGTCTTACAGATACGCAGTATTTT	CASSGLTDTQYF
TRBV5-1	14	TRBD1	TRBJ1-2	.	TGCGCCAGCAGCACCCGGGACAGGGCTTCTGGCTACACCTTC	CASSTRDRASGYTF
TRBV25-1	16	TRBD1	TRBJ1-6	.	TGTGCCAGCAGTGAAGTTCGGACAGGGGGACATTCACCCCTCCACTTT	CASSEVRTGGHSPLHF
TRBV2	14	TRBD1	TRBJ2-3	.	TGTGCCAGCAGTACCGGACAGGGGGCAGATACGCAGTATTTT	CASSTGQGADTQYF
TRBV9	16	.	TRBJ1-4	.	TGTGCCAGCAGCGTAGGTATTGGCAGGGATGGCGAAAAACTGTTTTTT	CASSVGIGRDGEKLFF
TRBV2	15	.	TRBJ1-6	.	TGTGCCAGCAGTGAAGCGGGGGGGAGTAGTTCACCCCTCCACTTT	CASSEAGGSSSPLHF
TRBV19	12	.	TRBJ2-1	few	TGTGCCAGTAGTACCTCGGTCCATGAGCAGTTCTTC	CASSTSVHEQFF
TRBV9	15	.	TRBJ1-6	.	TGTGCCAGCAGCCCACGGGGGGCGAGTGATTCACCCCTCCACTTT	CASSPRGASDSPLHF